Here is one TCR beta chain with its context. The sample belongs to a study of shared clonotypes between healthy human individuals. Some clones are missing from TCRdb's copy, which holds only in-frame ones; the method was immunoSEQ multiplex PCR. The sample holds approximately 350,000 clones, around two thirds seen once. Germline V gene data show CDR1 as GTSNPN and CDR2 as SVGIG (reference sequence). V was cut by 0 bases and J by 2 bases, with 5 bases left in between. The CDR3 length is 13 residues. This TCR came from a young man in good health. The V gene is TRBV30, the J gene TRBJ2-1, with unresolved D. The sample was memory CD4+ T cells sorted from blood. This sample's subset: CD45RA-negative fraction. The CDR3 nucleotides are TGTGCCTGGAGTGTAATACCCTACAATGAGCAGTTCTTC. It specifies CAWSVIPYNEQFF.